This T cell receptor (beta chain) derives from a study of blood T cell repertoires in COVID-19. Study-wide background: Sample material is recorded as cDNA or gDNA derived from T cells, B-cell-depleted T cells, or PBMCs.

Sequencing was performed with immunoSEQ multiplex PCR; in TCRdb, only in-frame clones are kept and a portion is missing. The table has 250,000 to 400,000 clones, more than 90% seen once. The age range of participants was about 18 to 100 years, with residence in about two dozen US areas. Among Cohort 3 donors, those recovered had two negative PCRs, clearance, or symptom resolution. V shed 7 bases, J shed 4 bases, and the junction held 6 bases outside the gene matches. This CDR3 is built from 14 residues. Germline lookup yields CDR1 MNHEY and CDR2 SVGAGI. The source of this sequence is a man aged 55 to 70 who had recovered from COVID-19. The gene calls are TRBV6-5 and TRBJ2-1; 8 bases align to TRBD1. The sample taken for sequencing was PBMCs or T cells enriched from blood (not recorded which). CDR3 in DNA: TGTGCCAGCACCCCAGGACAGGGATACAATGAGCAGTTCTTC. This encodes CASTPGQGYNEQFF.